The rows below give T cell receptor beta chains drawn from one sample of a study of regulatory T cells in long-lasting Graves disease. One entry per CDR3 protein, called by TCRdb with MiXCR from the multiplex PCR reads. The data hold hundreds of thousands of distinct CDR3 sequences, with 15% observed a single time. This sample was shared with a second study, whose subject was T cells in Graves' hyperthyroidism and ophthalmopathy.

The starting material was peripheral blood mononuclear cells (PBMCs), obtained at new diagnosis, from a patient treated with antithyroid drugs. The receptors stem from a woman in her thirties or forties with Graves disease. Each CDR3 is given with its conserved first and last residue. The order of the fields is D gene, V gene, clone size, J gene, CDR3 DNA, CDR3 protein. D genes are given only for firm matches. Clone size is not always given. Where it is, it says once, few, many or a class for expanded clones.

D gene: TRBD1
V gene: TRBV28
clone size: many
J gene: TRBJ2-5
CDR3 DNA: TGTGCCAGCAGTGGCAAGACAGGGGGGAGAGAAGAGACCCAGTACTTC
CDR3 protein: CASSGKTGGREETQYF

D gene: TRBD2
V gene: TRBV11-3
clone size: many
J gene: TRBJ2-1
CDR3 DNA: TGTGCCAGCAGCCCGGCGGCGGGAGCACACAATGAGCAGTTCTTC
CDR3 protein: CASSPAAGAHNEQFF

D gene: TRBD2
V gene: TRBV7-9
clone size: -
J gene: TRBJ2-1
CDR3 DNA: TGTGCCAGCAGCAGTAGGGGACTAGGGTTTTTTGAGCAGTTCTTC
CDR3 protein: CASSSRGLGFFEQFF

D gene: -
V gene: TRBV5-6
clone size: -
J gene: TRBJ2-4
CDR3 DNA: TGTGCCAGCAGCTTATACAGACTAGCCAAAAACATTCAGTACTTC
CDR3 protein: CASSLYRLAKNIQYF

D gene: TRBD1
V gene: TRBV9
clone size: many
J gene: TRBJ2-5
CDR3 DNA: TGTGCCAGCAGCTTTTCCGAGGGGGCCTACCAAGAGACCCAGTACTTC
CDR3 protein: CASSFSEGAYQETQYF

D gene: TRBD2
V gene: TRBV9
clone size: -
J gene: TRBJ2-5
CDR3 DNA: TGTGCCAGCAGCGTAGAGCTAGCGGGGTCCCAAGAGACCCAGTACTTC
CDR3 protein: CASSVELAGSQETQYF

D gene: -
V gene: TRBV2
clone size: many
J gene: TRBJ2-1
CDR3 DNA: TGTGCCAGCAGACGAGGGACCAATGAGCAGTTCTTC
CDR3 protein: CASRRGTNEQFF

D gene: -
V gene: TRBV9
clone size: many
J gene: TRBJ2-1
CDR3 DNA: TGTGCCAGCAGCGTAGATCAGGTTAACAATGAGCAGTTCTTC
CDR3 protein: CASSVDQVNNEQFF

D gene: TRBD2
V gene: TRBV6-1
clone size: few
J gene: TRBJ2-7
CDR3 DNA: TGTGCCAGCAGACCACTAGCGGGAGGTTACGAGCAGTACTTC
CDR3 protein: CASRPLAGGYEQYF

D gene: -
V gene: TRBV7-6
clone size: few
J gene: TRBJ2-7
CDR3 DNA: TGTGCCAGCAGCTCCCATGGCTACGAGCAGTACTTC
CDR3 protein: CASSSHGYEQYF

D gene: -
V gene: TRBV20-1
clone size: few
J gene: TRBJ2-1
CDR3 DNA: TGCAGTGCTGTCGGTGAGAGCTACAATGAGCAGTTCTTC
CDR3 protein: CSAVGESYNEQFF

D gene: -
V gene: TRBV28
clone size: many
J gene: TRBJ2-5
CDR3 DNA: TGTGCCAGCAGTTTTTTAGCTGATCAAGAGACCCAGTACTTC
CDR3 protein: CASSFLADQETQYF

D gene: -
V gene: TRBV19
clone size: -
J gene: TRBJ1-1
CDR3 DNA: TGTGCCAGTAGTAAAGCAGGGGTCACTGAAGCTTTCTTT
CDR3 protein: CASSKAGVTEAFF

D gene: -
V gene: TRBV7-8
clone size: many
J gene: TRBJ2-5
CDR3 DNA: TGTGCCAGCAAACCCGTCGGGACCCAGTACTTC
CDR3 protein: CASKPVGTQYF

D gene: -
V gene: TRBV7-2
clone size: -
J gene: TRBJ2-1
CDR3 DNA: TGTGCCAGCAGCTTATCCTTACAGATTCCTTACAATGAGCAGTTCTTC
CDR3 protein: CASSLSLQIPYNEQFF

D gene: -
V gene: TRBV5-1
clone size: many
J gene: TRBJ2-1
CDR3 DNA: TGTGCCAGCAGCTTAGATACATATAATGAGCAGTTCTTC
CDR3 protein: CASSLDTYNEQFF

D gene: -
V gene: TRBV6-2/TRBV6-3
clone size: -
J gene: TRBJ2-1
CDR3 DNA: TGTGCCAGCAGACGATCCGGGACACTAGCCGGGAATGAGCAGTTCTTC
CDR3 protein: CASRRSGTLAGNEQFF

D gene: -
V gene: TRBV9
clone size: -
J gene: TRBJ1-1
CDR3 DNA: TGTGCCAGCAGCGTAGAGAGCATGAACACTGAAGCTTTCTTT
CDR3 protein: CASSVESMNTEAFF

D gene: TRBD1
V gene: TRBV28
clone size: many
J gene: TRBJ1-4
CDR3 DNA: TGTGCCAGCAGTCCACAGGGGGCTGAAAGTGAAAAACTGTTTTTT
CDR3 protein: CASSPQGAESEKLFF

D gene: -
V gene: TRBV4-1
clone size: few
J gene: TRBJ1-5
CDR3 DNA: TGCGCCAGCAGCCAAGACTCGGAACAACCCCAGCATTTT
CDR3 protein: CASSQDSEQPQHF

D gene: TRBD2
V gene: TRBV7-8
clone size: many
J gene: TRBJ2-7
CDR3 DNA: TGTGCCAGCAGCTTTCTTAGCGGGAGGGCCGGGGCCTACGAGCAGTACTTC
CDR3 protein: CASSFLSGRAGAYEQYF

D gene: -
V gene: TRBV28
clone size: many
J gene: TRBJ2-7
CDR3 DNA: TGTGCCAGCAGTCCCCCGAACCCCTACGAGCAGTACTTC
CDR3 protein: CASSPPNPYEQYF

D gene: -
V gene: TRBV28
clone size: many
J gene: TRBJ2-7
CDR3 DNA: TGTGCCAGCAGTTTATCGGTTGACTACGAGCAGTACTTC
CDR3 protein: CASSLSVDYEQYF

D gene: -
V gene: TRBV11-2
clone size: many
J gene: TRBJ2-1
CDR3 DNA: TGTGCCAGCAGCTCTGGGGCTAGCGACTACAATGAGCAGTTCTTC
CDR3 protein: CASSSGASDYNEQFF

D gene: -
V gene: TRBV20-1
clone size: -
J gene: TRBJ2-5
CDR3 DNA: TGCAGTGCTAACAGTGGGCAAGAGACCCAGTACTTC
CDR3 protein: CSANSGQETQYF

D gene: TRBD2
V gene: TRBV7-9
clone size: -
J gene: TRBJ2-3
CDR3 DNA: TGTGCCAGCATTCTAGCGGAGGTCACAGATACGCAGTATTTT
CDR3 protein: CASILAEVTDTQYF

D gene: TRBD1
V gene: TRBV7-7
clone size: -
J gene: TRBJ2-5
CDR3 DNA: TGTGCTAGCAGCCAGGGGACAGCTTCGAGGGAGACCCAGTACTTC
CDR3 protein: CASSQGTASRETQYF

D gene: TRBD2
V gene: TRBV5-4
clone size: -
J gene: TRBJ2-1
CDR3 DNA: TGTGCCAGCAGCTCGAGACTAGCGGGACACAATGAGCAGTTCTTC
CDR3 protein: CASSSRLAGHNEQFF

D gene: -
V gene: TRBV7-8
clone size: -
J gene: TRBJ2-7
CDR3 DNA: TGTGCCAGCAGCTTAGCAAGCTCCGGGACGCATGCCTACGAGCAGTACTTC
CDR3 protein: CASSLASSGTHAYEQYF

D gene: TRBD1
V gene: TRBV7-9
clone size: many
J gene: TRBJ2-1
CDR3 DNA: TGTGCCAGCAGCAACGGACAGGGCCATGAGCAGTTCTTC
CDR3 protein: CASSNGQGHEQFF

D gene: TRBD2
V gene: TRBV4-2
clone size: -
J gene: TRBJ2-2
CDR3 DNA: TGTGCCAGCAGCCAGTTGACCGGGACTAGCGGGAGGGCCGTCACCGGGGAGCTGTTTTTT
CDR3 protein: CASSQLTGTSGRAVTGELFF